These T cell receptor beta chains were read from a single sample in a study of blood T cell repertoires in COVID-19. Clones were sequenced by immunoSEQ multiplex PCR, and TCRdb holds only the in-frame ones, with some missing. The profile shows a few hundred thousand clones, approximately 85% of them singletons. Sequencing used peripheral blood. Source of these receptors: a human donor in a cohort sampled during active COVID-19. Each CDR3 is given with its conserved first and last residue. A D gene is named only where the DNA matches it firmly. Clone size is stated in some rows and not others, as once, few, many or a class when expanded.

D gene: TRBD2; clone size: -; J gene: TRBJ2-1; V gene: TRBV7-3; CDR3 DNA: TGTGCCAGCAGTTCTCAACCGGGACTAGTAAGAAGGGATGAGCAGTTCTTC; CDR3 protein: CASSSQPGLVRRDEQFF
D gene: -; clone size: -; J gene: TRBJ2-1; V gene: TRBV9; CDR3 DNA: TGTGCCAGCAGCGAGGGGTACAATGAGCAGTTCTTC; CDR3 protein: CASSEGYNEQFF
D gene: -; clone size: -; J gene: TRBJ1-2; V gene: TRBV4-1; CDR3 DNA: TGCGCCAGCAGCCCACCAGGGTACTATGGCTACACCTTC; CDR3 protein: CASSPPGYYGYTF
D gene: TRBD2; clone size: -; J gene: TRBJ2-7; V gene: TRBV4-2; CDR3 DNA: TGTGCCAGCAGCCAAGACCAAAGCGGGCGGCTAGCGGGGGACTACGAGCAGTACTTC; CDR3 protein: CASSQDQSGRLAGDYEQYF
D gene: TRBD1; clone size: -; J gene: TRBJ1-3; V gene: TRBV3-1/TRBV3-2; CDR3 DNA: TGTGCCAGCAGCCGGGACAGGGTTTTCGGAAACACCATATATTTT; CDR3 protein: CASSRDRVFGNTIYF
D gene: -; clone size: few; J gene: TRBJ1-5; V gene: TRBV7-9; CDR3 DNA: TGTGCCAGCAGCTTATGGGGGCTAGGGGACCGGGGCAATCAGCCCCAGCATTTT; CDR3 protein: CASSLWGLGDRGNQPQHF
D gene: -; clone size: -; J gene: TRBJ1-1; V gene: TRBV30; CDR3 DNA: TGTGCCTGGAGTTCGACAGATAACACTGAAGCTTTCTTT; CDR3 protein: CAWSSTDNTEAFF
D gene: TRBD1; clone size: few; J gene: TRBJ1-6; V gene: TRBV4-1; CDR3 DNA: TGCGCCAGCAGCCAAGAGAGGGGACAGGGGAATTCACCCCTCCACTTT; CDR3 protein: CASSQERGQGNSPLHF
D gene: -; clone size: -; J gene: TRBJ2-2; V gene: TRBV2; CDR3 DNA: TGTGCCAGCAGCGCCGAGACTAGGAGCACCGGGGAGCTGTTTTTT; CDR3 protein: CASSAETRSTGELFF
D gene: -; clone size: -; J gene: TRBJ2-5; V gene: TRBV10-1; CDR3 DNA: TGCGCCAGCAGTGACTCCGACCCGGTAGGAGGAGAGACCCAGTACTTC; CDR3 protein: CASSDSDPVGGETQYF
D gene: -; clone size: once; J gene: TRBJ1-3; V gene: TRBV19; CDR3 DNA: TGTGCCAGTAGTATAGATGGCGCAGGTACTGGAAACACCATATATTTT; CDR3 protein: CASSIDGAGTGNTIYF
D gene: TRBD1; clone size: -; J gene: TRBJ2-3; V gene: TRBV2; CDR3 DNA: TGTGCCAGCATCCCCCGGGACAGACGCACAGATACGCAGTATTTT; CDR3 protein: CASIPRDRRTDTQYF
D gene: -; clone size: -; J gene: TRBJ2-3; V gene: TRBV3-1/TRBV3-2; CDR3 DNA: TGTGCCAGCAGCCAGAGAGATACGCAGTATTTT; CDR3 protein: CASSQRDTQYF
D gene: -; clone size: -; J gene: TRBJ2-7; V gene: TRBV14; CDR3 DNA: TGTGCCAGCAACTCCTTAGGGGGAAGTGAAAACGAGCAGTACTTC; CDR3 protein: CASNSLGGSENEQYF
D gene: -; clone size: -; J gene: TRBJ1-5; V gene: TRBV19; CDR3 DNA: TGTGCCAGTAGTATGCGCAGGGATCAGCCCCAGCATTTT; CDR3 protein: CASSMRRDQPQHF
D gene: TRBD1; clone size: once; J gene: TRBJ1-3; V gene: TRBV24-1; CDR3 DNA: TGTGCCACCAGTGATGATGCCGGGACAGCTGATTTT; CDR3 protein: CATSDDAGTADF
D gene: -; clone size: -; J gene: TRBJ1-5; V gene: TRBV2; CDR3 DNA: TGTGCCAGCAGTGGGACACGAACTAATCAGCCCCAGCATTTT; CDR3 protein: CASSGTRTNQPQHF
D gene: TRBD2; clone size: -; J gene: TRBJ2-7; V gene: TRBV5-1; CDR3 DNA: TGCGCCAGCAGCTTGGAGACTAGCGGGGGCGAGCAGTACTTC; CDR3 protein: CASSLETSGGEQYF
D gene: -; clone size: -; J gene: TRBJ2-1; V gene: TRBV7-6; CDR3 DNA: TGTGCCAGCAGCTCCTACACAGCGGAATCGAGCTCCTACAATGAGCAGTTCTTC; CDR3 protein: CASSSYTAESSSYNEQFF
D gene: TRBD1; clone size: -; J gene: TRBJ2-1; V gene: TRBV6-5; CDR3 DNA: TGTGCCAGCGGCAGGGGGATCTACAATGAGCAGTTCTTC; CDR3 protein: CASGRGIYNEQFF
D gene: -; clone size: -; J gene: TRBJ1-5; V gene: TRBV21-1; CDR3 DNA: TGTGCCAGCAGCTGCCGGGACATAGATTTT; CDR3 protein: CASSCRDIDF
D gene: -; clone size: -; J gene: TRBJ1-2; V gene: TRBV12-3/TRBV12-4; CDR3 DNA: TGTGCCAGCAGTTTGCATTTACTAGATGGCTACACCTTC; CDR3 protein: CASSLHLLDGYTF
D gene: -; clone size: -; J gene: TRBJ1-1; V gene: TRBV6-5; CDR3 DNA: TGTGCCAGCCAAAAACCGGGGGGCGGTGAAGCTTTCTTT; CDR3 protein: CASQKPGGGEAFF
D gene: -; clone size: -; J gene: TRBJ2-6; V gene: TRBV11-3; CDR3 DNA: TGTGCCAGCAGCTTATTGGTTCCAGGATTATCCTCCGGGGCCAACGTCCTGACTTTC; CDR3 protein: CASSLLVPGLSSGANVLTF
D gene: -; clone size: -; J gene: TRBJ2-2; V gene: TRBV24-1; CDR3 DNA: TGTGCCACCAGTGATTTTCAGGGGTTGGAGACCGGGGAGCTGTTTTTT; CDR3 protein: CATSDFQGLETGELFF
D gene: -; clone size: once; J gene: TRBJ1-4; V gene: TRBV4-1; CDR3 DNA: TGCGCCAGCAGCAAGACAGGTTATAATGAAAAACTGTTTTTT; CDR3 protein: CASSKTGYNEKLFF
D gene: TRBD1; clone size: -; J gene: TRBJ2-1; V gene: TRBV11-3; CDR3 DNA: TGTGCCAGCAGCGGGCGCCAGTGGACAGGGACGAATGAGCAGTTCTTC; CDR3 protein: CASSGRQWTGTNEQFF
D gene: TRBD1; clone size: -; J gene: TRBJ1-5; V gene: TRBV5-1; CDR3 DNA: TGCGCCAGCAGCCTCGACAGGGAGAATCAGCCCCAGCATTTT; CDR3 protein: CASSLDRENQPQHF
D gene: TRBD2; clone size: once; J gene: TRBJ2-7; V gene: TRBV5-4; CDR3 DNA: TGTGCCAGCAGCCCGGGACTAGCGGGCTCCTACGAGCAGTACTTC; CDR3 protein: CASSPGLAGSYEQYF
D gene: TRBD2; clone size: -; J gene: TRBJ2-3; V gene: TRBV5-1; CDR3 DNA: TGCGCCAGCAGCTTGTTGCGGGGGGACACAGATACGCAGTATTTT; CDR3 protein: CASSLLRGDTDTQYF
D gene: -; clone size: -; J gene: TRBJ2-1; V gene: TRBV4-1; CDR3 DNA: TGCGCCAGCAGCCAAGATCTGCGGCCGAGCTCCTACAATGAGCAGTTCTTC; CDR3 protein: CASSQDLRPSSYNEQFF
D gene: -; clone size: -; J gene: TRBJ2-7; V gene: TRBV28; CDR3 DNA: TGTGCCAGCACCCTTCGGGGGGCGAACAGTGGCGAGCAGTACTTC; CDR3 protein: CASTLRGANSGEQYF
D gene: -; clone size: few; J gene: TRBJ2-7; V gene: TRBV23-1; CDR3 DNA: TGCGCCAGCAGGTCAGGGAGGCCCTACGAGCAGTACTTC; CDR3 protein: CASRSGRPYEQYF
D gene: TRBD1; clone size: -; J gene: TRBJ1-2; V gene: TRBV19; CDR3 DNA: TGTGCCAGTAGTCCGGGGACAGGACACTATGGCTACACCTTC; CDR3 protein: CASSPGTGHYGYTF
D gene: TRBD1; clone size: -; J gene: TRBJ1-6; V gene: TRBV9; CDR3 DNA: TGTGCCAGCAGCGTAACTGACAGGGGGCTCTATAATTCACCCCTCCACTTT; CDR3 protein: CASSVTDRGLYNSPLHF
D gene: -; clone size: -; J gene: TRBJ1-5; V gene: TRBV27; CDR3 DNA: TGTGCCAGCAGTTTATGGGCTTCGGGGTCGAGCAATCAGCCCCAGCATTTT; CDR3 protein: CASSLWASGSSNQPQHF
D gene: TRBD1; clone size: -; J gene: TRBJ1-2; V gene: TRBV5-1; CDR3 DNA: TGCGCCAGCAGCCCCCCGACAGGGGGATATGGCTACACCTTC; CDR3 protein: CASSPPTGGYGYTF